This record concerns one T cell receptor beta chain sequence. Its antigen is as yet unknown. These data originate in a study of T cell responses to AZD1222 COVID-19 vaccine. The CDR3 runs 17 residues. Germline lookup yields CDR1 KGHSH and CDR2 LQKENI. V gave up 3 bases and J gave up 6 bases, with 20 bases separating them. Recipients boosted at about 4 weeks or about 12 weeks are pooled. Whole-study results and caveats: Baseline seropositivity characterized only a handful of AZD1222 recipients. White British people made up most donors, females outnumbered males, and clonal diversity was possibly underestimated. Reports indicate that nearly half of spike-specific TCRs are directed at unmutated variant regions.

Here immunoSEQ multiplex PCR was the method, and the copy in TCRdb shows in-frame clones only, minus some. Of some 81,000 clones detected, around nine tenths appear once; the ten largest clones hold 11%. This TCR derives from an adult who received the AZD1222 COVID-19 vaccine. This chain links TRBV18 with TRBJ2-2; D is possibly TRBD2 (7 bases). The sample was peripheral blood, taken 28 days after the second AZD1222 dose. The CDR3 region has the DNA TGTGCCAGCTCACCCTCCTGGGGGGGGGCCATCGCCGGGGAGCTGTTTTTT. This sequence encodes CASSPSWGGAIAGELFF.